The 21 T cell receptor beta chains in this list originate from one sample, sequenced in a study of cytomegalovirus exposure and HLA in healthy donors. Both 60 Vbeta primers and 13 Jbeta primers went into the PCR. Produced via immunoSEQ multiplex PCR; TCRdb's table is partial and in-frame only. The data hold roughly 100,000 clones, with roughly 80% observed a single time. Source material: PBMCs. These TCRs come from a man aged 30 to 39 in good health and CMV-seropositive.

Comment on this clone: The junction and the germline gene differ at one end; a read error may be behind it. The chain combines TRBV30 with TRBJ1-3; TRBD1 aligns across 7 bases. The CDR3 has 18 residues. Germline V gene data show CDR1 as GTSNPN and CDR2 as SVGIG (reference sequence). CDR3 sequence reads: CAWSVLETGPSSGNAIYF. The CDR3 nucleotides read TGTGCCTGGAGTGTACTTGAGACAGGGCCAAGCTCTGGAAACGCCATATATTTT. The full variable domain, its missing parts supplied by reference TRBV30 and TRBJ1-3, is SQTIHQWPATLVQPVGSPLSLECTVEGTSNPNLYWYRQAAGRGLQLLFYSVGIGQISSEVPQNLSASRPQDRQFILSSKKLLLSDSGFYLCAWSVLETGPSSGNAIYFGEGSWLTVV.

This clone was seen only once. This specimen includes other DNA sequences encoding the same CDR3. This sequence joins TRBV6-4 and TRBJ2-3; 9 bases fit TRBD2. The CDR3 covers 15 residues. The V segment lost 5 bases and the J segment 1 base; nucleotides outside the gene matches: 4. CDR1 and CDR2 (germline): MRHNA, SNTAGT. Here the CDR3 reads CASSLSSGGTDTQYF. In DNA form, the CDR3 reads TGTGCCAGCAGTCTGTCTAGCGGGGGCACAGATACGCAGTATTTT.

The chain has TRBV6-5 and TRBJ2-2, with TRBD1 identical over 8 bases. In germline, CDR1 is MNHEY, CDR2 SVGAGI. The CDR3 is 16 residues long. With V trimmed by 4 bases and J by 2 bases, 6 bases remained unmatched. CDR3: CASSSDRGRNTGELFF. CDR3 in DNA: TGTGCCAGCAGTTCTGACAGGGGCCGCAACACCGGGGAGCTGTTTTTT.

This clone turned up a few times. This chain joins TRBV6-5 and TRBJ1-3, with 8 nucleotides matching TRBD1. In germline, CDR1 is MNHEY, CDR2 SVGAGI. The CDR3 runs to 15 residues. Trimming removed 2 bases from V and 3 bases from J; junction bases left unmatched: 3. CDR3 sequence (DNA): TGTGCCAGCAGTTACCATGGACAGGGTGGAAACACCATATATTTT. This translates into CASSYHGQGGNTIYF.

This clone turned up a few times. J is TRBJ2-4 and V is TRBV6-1, with D hard to call. V dropped 3 bases and J dropped 8 bases, with 14 bases sitting between them. The CDR3 loop spans 14 amino acids. Looked up from germline, CDR1 is MNHNS and CDR2 is SASEGT. CDR3 in amino acids: CASSEVAKEDIQYF. The DNA of the CDR3 is TGTGCCAGCAGTGAGGTGGCTAAAGAGGACATTCAGTACTTC.

This clone was seen only a few times. CDR3 protein: CASRRAGRTDSYSNQPQHF. The CDR3 DNA reads TGTGCCAGCAGAAGGGCGGGACGCACGGACTCTTATAGCAATCAGCCCCAGCATTTT. The chain carries TRBV2 and TRBJ1-5; TRBD1 is a possible D gene (5 bases). Trimming shortened V by 6 bases and J by 0 bases, and 24 bases separated the two germline ends. This CDR3 spans 19 amino acids. CDR1 is SNHLY, CDR2 FYNNEI, per germline.

Only a few counts were recorded for this clone. The chain carries TRBV30 and TRBJ2-5; D might be TRBD1 (6 bases). Matching the DNA end better, TRBJ2-7 makes the J call doubtful. Germline lookup yields CDR1 GTSNPN and CDR2 SVGIG (reference sequence). The CDR3 loop spans 11 amino acids. The chain's CDR3 is CAWEGTREQYF. The CDR3 DNA reads as TGTGCCTGGGAAGGGACACGCGAGCAGTACTTC.

The rearrangement joins TRBV29-1 to TRBJ1-2; 7 nucleotides align to TRBD1. Germline assignment: CDR1 SQVTM and CDR2 ANQGSEA. The CDR3 length is 12 residues. After removal of 7 bases from V and 4 bases from J, the junction contained 6 bases not matched to a gene. The DNA for the CDR3 is TGCAGCGGGGACCCAGGGGGCTATGGCTACACCTTC. It specifies CSGDPGGYGYTF.

The V gene is TRBV6-5, the J gene TRBJ2-7; TRBD2 might be the D (6 bases). The germline CDR1 and CDR2 sequences are MNHEY and SVGAGI. CDR3 length equals 13 residues. Deletions cut 5 bases from V and 2 bases from J, with 10 bases between. The CDR3 is CASSVGGAYEQYF. In DNA, the CDR3 is TGTGCCAGCAGTGTTGGCGGGGCCTACGAGCAGTACTTC.

The chain employs TRBV4-1 and TRBJ1-4, with 8 bases fitting TRBD1. CDR3 size: 17 residues. Germline CDR1 MGHRA, CDR2 YSYEKL. V dropped 2 bases and J dropped 2; count of bases not matched to a gene: 7. The CDR3 DNA reads TGCGCCAGCAGCCAATTACAGGGGGTGAGGACTAATGAAAAACTGTTTTTT. It codes for CASSQLQGVRTNEKLFF.

V usage is TRBV15 and J usage is TRBJ2-3, with TRBD2 matching over 9 bases. CDR3 length: 16 amino acids. Trimming removed 1 base from V and 4 bases from J; junction bases left unmatched: 6. Per germline, CDR1 LNHNV and CDR2 YYDKDF (reference sequence). The CDR3 nucleotides are TGTGCCACCAGCAGAGGGTTAGCGGGGGTTTCAGATACGCAGTATTTT. Translation: CATSRGLAGVSDTQYF. The complete variable domain, with remaining parts taken from reference TRBV15 and TRBJ2-3, reads DAMVIQNPRYQVTQFGKPVTLSCSQTLNHNVMYWYQQKSSQAPKLLFHYYDKDFNNEADTPDNFQSRRPNTSFCFLDIRSPGLGDTAMYLCATSRGLAGVSDTQYFGPGTRLTVL.

The chain combines TRBV7-9 with TRBJ2-7, with 8 bases that match TRBD1. The length of the CDR3 is 15 residues. Per the germline V gene, CDR1 is SEHNR and CDR2 is FQNEAQ (reference sequence). J was trimmed by 0 bases and V by 5 bases; bases with no gene match: 6. This CDR3 is CASSPSGTGSYEQYF. CDR3 bases: TGTGCCAGCAGCCCCTCCGGGACAGGCTCCTACGAGCAGTACTTC.

The chain links TRBV30 to TRBJ1-1; unclear D gene. Germline loops: CDR1 GTSNPN, CDR2 SVGIG (reference sequence). CDR3 size: 13 residues. V lost 4 bases to trimming and J lost 4 bases, with 13 bases between them. The CDR3 DNA reads TGTGCCTGGATTCGGGGTTTGAGCACTGAAGCTTTCTTT. Translating gives CAWIRGLSTEAFF.

This sequence joins TRBV14 and TRBJ2-1, with TRBD2 matching over 8 bases. V dropped 3 bases and J dropped 0; count of bases not matched to a gene: 7. The CDR3 is 17 residues long. Per the germline V gene, CDR1 is SGHDN and CDR2 is FVKESK. The CDR3 bases are TGTGCCAGCAGCCAGAAAGGGCGGGGGGACTCCTACAATGAGCAGTTCTTC. Translated, it gives CASSQKGRGDSYNEQFF.

This clone was found once. V and J are TRBV7-6 and TRBJ1-5; D not certain. Germline V gives CDR1 SGHVS, CDR2 FNYEAQ. This CDR3 spans 14 amino acids. V lost 1 base to trimming and J lost 5 bases, with 9 bases between them. CDR3 residues: CASSLGREDQPQHF. For the CDR3, the DNA is TGTGCCAGCAGCTTAGGGCGGGAGGATCAGCCCCAGCATTTT.

The chain is built from TRBV11-2 and TRBJ1-1; D is unresolved. The CDR3 extends over 13 amino acids. Germline loops: CDR1 SGHAT, CDR2 FQNNGV. Trimming left V 3 bases short and J 5 bases short, with 10 bases between. The CDR3 region has the DNA TGTGCCAGCAGCTTGGCACATGCAACTGAAGCTTTCTTT. Translation: CASSLAHATEAFF.

The sample holds a few counts of this clone. The rearrangement uses TRBV27 and TRBJ2-1; TRBD2 might be the D (7 bases). Germline V gene data show CDR1 as MNHEY and CDR2 as SMNVEV (reference sequence). The CDR3 spans 14 residues. V was clipped by 2 bases and J by 8 bases, with 13 bases between them. CDR3 DNA sequence: TGTGCCAGCAGTTTACTAGGGGGGGCCGATGAGCAGTTCTTC. It specifies CASSLLGGADEQFF.

V usage is TRBV4-1 and J usage is TRBJ1-3; D call uncertain. The germline V gene encodes CDR1 MGHRA and CDR2 YSYEKL. The CDR3 runs to 16 residues. Trimming removed 0 bases at V and 4 bases at J, with 13 bases between. DNA of the CDR3: TGCGCCAGCAGCCAAGACGGGGTGTTGTACGGAAACACCATATATTTT. This codes for CASSQDGVLYGNTIYF.

The chain has TRBV28 and TRBJ2-7; 8 nucleotides agree with TRBD1. This CDR3 comprises 14 residues. In germline, CDR1 is MDHEN, CDR2 SYDVKM. Trimming removed 4 bases from V and 4 bases from J; junction bases left unmatched: 6. The CDR3 nucleotides are TGTGCCAGCAGTTATCCGGGACAGGCGTACGAGCAGTACTTC. Translating it yields CASSYPGQAYEQYF.

The V and J genes are TRBV7-3 and TRBJ2-4; 9 positions match TRBD1. V trimming: 3 bases; J trimming: 9 bases; junction bases outside the gene matches: 6. The length of the CDR3 is 14 residues. Germline lookup yields CDR1 SGHTA and CDR2 FQGTGA. The CDR3 loop is CASSLGDRAAIQYF. The DNA for the CDR3 is TGTGCCAGCAGCTTGGGGGACAGGGCGGCCATTCAGTACTTC.

CDR3 in DNA: TGTGCCAGCAGCCCGGGACAGGGCCTTTCACCCCTCCACTTT. Translated: CASSPGQGLSPLHF. The chain links TRBV7-9 to TRBJ1-6, with 9 nucleotides matching TRBD1. The V gene's germline CDR1 is SEHNR and CDR2 FQNEAQ (reference sequence). Unmatched junction bases numbered 5, after V lost 5 bases and J lost 9 bases. CDR3 length: 14 amino acids.